This TCR beta chain was recovered during a study of shared clonotypes between healthy human individuals. Comments on this clone: Its antigen remains unidentified.

With 2 bases removed from V and 7 bases from J, the gap between germline ends came to 12 bases. The CDR3 sequence is 12 residues long. CDR1 and CDR2 from the germline V gene are GTSNPN and SVGIG (reference sequence). Study conclusions and caveats: Clonotype sharing among donors likely depends on sequencing depth. What naive subsets generally showed was a larger estimated richness than memory subsets showed.

Libraries were prepared by immunoSEQ multiplex PCR; TCRdb keeps only in-frame clonotypes and omits some of them. The repertoire has a few million clones, just over 90% of them found once; the top ten carry roughly 0.36%. The rearrangement links TRBV30 to TRBJ2-7, with D hard to call. Material for sequencing was naive CD4+ T cells from PBMCs. This sample's subset: CD45RA+ positively selected. This TCR derives from a young man in good health. Some clones in this sample may be carry-over from other donors' samples. The CDR3 DNA reads as TGTGCCTGGAGTATCACAATCAGGGAGCAGTACTTC. Its protein product is CAWSITIREQYF.